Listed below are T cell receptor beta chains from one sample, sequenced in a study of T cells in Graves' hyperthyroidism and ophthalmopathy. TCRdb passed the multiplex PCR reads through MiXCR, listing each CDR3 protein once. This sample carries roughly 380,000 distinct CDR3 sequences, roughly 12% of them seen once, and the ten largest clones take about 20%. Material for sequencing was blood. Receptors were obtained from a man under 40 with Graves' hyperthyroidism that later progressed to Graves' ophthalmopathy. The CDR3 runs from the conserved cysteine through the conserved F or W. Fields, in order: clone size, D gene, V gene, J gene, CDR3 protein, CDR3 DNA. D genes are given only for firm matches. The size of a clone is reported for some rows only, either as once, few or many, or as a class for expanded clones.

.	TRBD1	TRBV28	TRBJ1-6	CASSPTGLYNSPLHF	TGTGCCAGCAGTCCGACAGGGCTCTATAATTCACCCCTCCACTTT
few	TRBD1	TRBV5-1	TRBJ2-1	CASSSGQGLSYNEQFF	TGCGCCAGCAGCTCAGGACAGGGCCTTTCCTACAATGAGCAGTTCTTC
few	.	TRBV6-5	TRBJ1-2	CASSSGWGDYGYTF	TGTGCCAGCAGTTCAGGGTGGGGGGACTATGGCTACACCTTC
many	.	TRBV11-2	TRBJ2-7	CASSPASGASYEQYF	TGTGCCAGCAGCCCGGCCTCAGGGGCCTCCTACGAGCAGTACTTC
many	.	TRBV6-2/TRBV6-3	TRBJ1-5	CASSYGEGSQPQHF	TGTGCCAGCAGTTACGGAGAGGGGAGTCAGCCCCAGCATTTT
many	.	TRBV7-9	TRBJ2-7	CASSLDSPALYEQYF	TGTGCCAGCAGCTTAGATTCTCCAGCCCTCTACGAGCAGTACTTC
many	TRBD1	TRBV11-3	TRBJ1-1	CASSWGQGGYTEAFF	TGTGCCAGCAGCTGGGGACAGGGCGGGTACACTGAAGCTTTCTTT
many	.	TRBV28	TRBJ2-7	CASSLGWDISYEQYF	TGTGCCAGCAGTTTAGGATGGGACATCTCCTACGAGCAGTACTTC
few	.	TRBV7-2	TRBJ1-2	CASSLEFGLEWQPNYGYTF	TGTGCCAGCAGCTTAGAGTTTGGATTGGAGTGGCAACCTAACTATGGCTACACCTTC
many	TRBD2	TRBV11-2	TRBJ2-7	CASSGSSGGYSYEQYF	TGTGCCAGCAGCGGCTCTAGCGGGGGTTACTCCTACGAGCAGTACTTC
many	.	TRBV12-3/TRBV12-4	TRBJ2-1	CASKDSGSEQFF	TGTGCCAGCAAAGATAGCGGCAGTGAGCAGTTCTTC
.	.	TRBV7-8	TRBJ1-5	CASSLDGRDYSNQPQHF	TGTGCCAGCAGCTTAGACGGGCGGGACTATAGCAATCAGCCCCAGCATTTT
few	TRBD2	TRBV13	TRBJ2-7	CASEWAGVTYEQYF	TGTGCCAGCGAATGGGCGGGGGTGACCTACGAGCAGTACTTC
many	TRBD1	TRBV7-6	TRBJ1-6	CASSSDRGNSPLHF	TGTGCCAGCAGCTCCGACAGGGGTAATTCACCCCTCCACTTT
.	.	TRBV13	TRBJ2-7	CASSPKGDHSYEQYF	TGTGCCAGCAGCCCCAAGGGGGACCATTCCTACGAGCAGTACTTC
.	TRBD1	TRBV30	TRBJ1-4	CAWSVGGGQLEKLFF	TGTGCCTGGAGTGTAGGGGGGGGACAGCTTGAAAAACTGTTTTTT
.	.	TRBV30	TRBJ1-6	CAWSTWGFDSPLHF	TGTGCCTGGAGTACCTGGGGCTTTGATTCACCCCTCCACTTT
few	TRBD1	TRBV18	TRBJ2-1	CASSPTGGPLNEQFF	TGTGCCAGCTCACCGACAGGGGGTCCACTCAATGAGCAGTTCTTC
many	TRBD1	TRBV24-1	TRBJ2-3	CATSDPTGASTDTQYF	TGTGCCACCAGTGATCCTACAGGGGCTAGCACAGATACGCAGTATTTT
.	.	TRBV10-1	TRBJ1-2	CASSETLDGLGYTF	TGCGCCAGCAGTGAGACTCTGGATGGGCTTGGCTACACCTTC
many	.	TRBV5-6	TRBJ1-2	CASSLTGSGYTF	TGTGCCAGCAGCTTGACAGGGTCCGGCTACACCTTC
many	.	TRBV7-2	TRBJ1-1	CASSLPGWSTEAFF	TGTGCCAGCAGCTTACCAGGGTGGAGCACTGAAGCTTTCTTT
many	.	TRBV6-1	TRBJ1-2	CASSYHTWGTAVVKSFTF	TGTGCCAGCAGTTACCATACTTGGGGGACCGCAGTGGTTAAGTCGTTCACCTTC
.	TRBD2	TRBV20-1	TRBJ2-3	CSASLTSGLFTDTQYF	TGCAGTGCTAGTCTTACTAGCGGGCTCTTCACAGATACGCAGTATTTT
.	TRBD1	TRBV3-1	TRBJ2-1	CASSQLPGQGTYEQFF	TGTGCCAGCAGCCAGCTCCCGGGACAGGGCACCTACGAGCAGTTCTTC
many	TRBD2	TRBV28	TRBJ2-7	CASSHGTSGAPYEQYF	TGTGCCAGCAGTCACGGGACTAGCGGTGCACCCTACGAGCAGTACTTC
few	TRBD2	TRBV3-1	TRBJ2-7	CASSLAGAKYEQYF	TGTGCCAGCAGCCTAGCGGGGGCGAAATACGAGCAGTACTTC
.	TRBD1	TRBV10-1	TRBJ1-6	CASLNRGSYNSPLHF	TGCGCCAGCTTGAACAGGGGCTCCTATAATTCACCCCTCCACTTT
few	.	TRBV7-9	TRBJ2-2	CASSLYGRLEGGDGELFF	TGTGCCAGCAGCTTATACGGACGTTTGGAGGGGGGTGACGGGGAGCTGTTTTTT
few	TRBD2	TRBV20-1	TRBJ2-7	CSANKGLAGAGEQYF	TGCAGTGCCAATAAGGGGCTAGCGGGGGCGGGAGAGCAGTACTTC
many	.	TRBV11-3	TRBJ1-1	CASSRDEWNTEAFF	TGTGCCAGCAGCAGAGACGAGTGGAACACTGAAGCTTTCTTT
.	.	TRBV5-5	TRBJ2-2	CASSLGQRPNTGELFF	TGTGCCAGCAGCTTGGGACAGCGACCGAACACCGGGGAGCTGTTTTTT
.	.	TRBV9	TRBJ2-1	CASSPSGMWNNEQFF	TGTGCCAGCAGCCCCAGTGGCATGTGGAACAATGAACAGTTCTTC
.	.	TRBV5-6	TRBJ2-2	CASSLGRYTGELFF	TGTGCCAGCAGCTTGGGCCGGTACACCGGGGAGCTGTTTTTT
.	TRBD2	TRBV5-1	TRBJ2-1	CASSSSSGGAVEQFF	TGCGCCAGCAGCTCCTCTAGCGGGGGGGCGGTTGAGCAGTTCTTC
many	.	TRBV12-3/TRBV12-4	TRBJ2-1	CASSPGWGSSYNEQFF	TGTGCCAGCAGTCCCGGTTGGGGGTCCTCCTACAATGAGCAGTTCTTC
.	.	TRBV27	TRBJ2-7	CASSFPAYGGYEQYF	TGTGCCAGCAGTTTCCCCGCTTACGGGGGCTACGAGCAGTACTTC
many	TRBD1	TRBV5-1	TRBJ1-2	CASSPGQGRRGYTF	TGCGCCAGCAGCCCCGGACAGGGGAGGAGGGGCTACACCTTC